One and the same sample provided the 29 T cell receptor beta chains below, sequenced in a study of blood T cell repertoires in COVID-19. The table came from immunoSEQ multiplex PCR; TCRdb's copy has only in-frame clones and leaves some out. The data contain 200,000 to 250,000 clones, 87% of them singletons. The source material was peripheral blood. The receptors come from a woman aged 18-29 years who had recovered from COVID-19.

CDR3 bases: TGCGCCAGCAGCTTGGAGGGGTATGGGGAGACCCAGTACTTC. Amino acids: CASSLEGYGETQYF. The gene calls are TRBV5-1 and TRBJ2-5; a weak D match, TRBD1 (5 bases). Deletions cut 0 bases from V and 5 bases from J, with 11 bases between. CDR3 length: 14 residues. Looked up from germline, CDR1 is SGHRS and CDR2 is YFSETQ.

This clone was observed a single time. The genes are TRBV19 and TRBJ2-1; D is perhaps TRBD1 (6 bases). V lost 3 bases and J lost 11, with 14 bases in between. Germline loops: CDR1 LNHDA, CDR2 SQIVND (reference sequence). This CDR3 is built from 13 residues. This CDR3 reads CASSITSGAKQFF. The CDR3 DNA is TGTGCCAGTAGTATCACATCAGGGGCGAAGCAGTTCTTC.

The sample holds one count of this clone. This chain connects TRBV2 to TRBJ2-1, with TRBD2 matching over 11 bases. After removal of 4 bases from V and 6 bases from J, the junction contained 5 bases not matched to a gene. Germline CDR1 SNHLY, CDR2 FYNNEI. The CDR3 totals 15 residues. The CDR3 DNA reads as TGTGCCAGCAGTGCACTAGCGGGAGTAGGCAATGAGCAGTTCTTC. As protein: CASSALAGVGNEQFF.

The chain has TRBV4-2 and TRBJ1-2; 8 bases are shared with TRBD1. With V trimmed by 7 bases and J by 4 bases, 17 bases remained unmatched. The germline gives CDR1 LGHNA, CDR2 YNFKEQ. CDR3 length: 17 residues. The CDR3 DNA sequence: TGTGCCAGCAAGATAATCGGACAGGGTGGAGGCGGCTATGGCTACACCTTC. Its protein product is CASKIIGQGGGGYGYTF.

The chain has TRBV4-2 and TRBJ2-3; 9 bases align to TRBD2. In germline, CDR1 is LGHNA, CDR2 YNFKEQ. The CDR3 contains 19 residues. With 0 bases clipped from V and 2 bases from J, the junction kept 12 bases outside the gene matches. CDR3 amino acids: CASSQDPTNSGRNTDTQYF. The CDR3 DNA reads TGTGCCAGCAGCCAAGATCCTACTAATAGCGGGAGAAACACAGATACGCAGTATTTT.

The chain carries TRBV27 and TRBJ2-1; possibly TRBD2 for D (6 bases). The CDR3 has 13 amino acids. The germline gives CDR1 MNHEY, CDR2 SMNVEV (reference sequence). V lost 4 bases, J lost 9 bases, and 13 bases lay in between. The DNA for the CDR3 is TGTGCCAGCAGTTCTGGCCTAGCGACTGAGCAGTTCTTC. This translates into CASSSGLATEQFF.

Here the CDR3 reads CASSARLRPLSHGYTF. For the CDR3, the DNA is TGTGCCAGCAGCGCCCGACTGCGGCCCTTATCCCATGGCTACACCTTC. This rearrangement joins TRBV11-2 to TRBJ1-2, with no clear D. The V gene lost 5 bases and the J gene lost 6 bases, with 22 bases spanning the gap. The CDR3 has 16 amino acids. The germline CDR1 and CDR2 sequences are SGHAT and FQNNGV.

The V call is TRBV18, the J call TRBJ2-1; maybe TRBD2 (6 bases). Germline CDR1 KGHSH, CDR2 LQKENI. The CDR3 has 17 residues. Trimming took 2 bases from V and 4 from J, leaving 18 bases between them. CDR3 sequence (DNA): TGTGCCAGCTCACCAACCAGGCCTAGCGATTTATACAATGAGCAGTTCTTC. It is translated as CASSPTRPSDLYNEQFF. The variable domain in full, with the rest retrieved from reference TRBV18 and TRBJ2-1, is NAGVMQNPRHLVRRRGQEARLRCSPMKGHSHVYWYRQLPEEGLKFMVYLQKENIIDESGMPKERFSAEFPKEGPSILRIQQVVRGDSAAYFCASSPTRPSDLYNEQFFGPGTRLTVL.

V gene TRBV4-3 combines with J gene TRBJ2-3; TRBD2 is a possible D gene (5 bases). The germline V and J ends were trimmed by 4 bases and 2 bases, with 19 bases remaining between them. Germline values: CDR1 LGHNA, CDR2 YSLEER. The CDR3 length is 17 residues. The CDR3 sequence is CASSPHGGWPPTDTQYF. The CDR3, as DNA: TGCGCCAGCAGCCCTCACGGCGGGTGGCCCCCCACAGATACGCAGTATTTT.

This clone was observed a single time. J is TRBJ1-2 and V is TRBV29-1; D perhaps matches TRBD1 (6 bases). Germline V CDR1 and CDR2: SQVTM, ANQGSEA. V was pared by 5 bases and J by 5 bases, with 18 bases between. This CDR3 has 14 amino acids. This chain's CDR3 is CSVKLNRDGYGYTF. CDR3 coding DNA: TGCAGCGTTAAACTCAACAGGGATGGGTATGGCTACACCTTC.

The rearrangement uses TRBV5-6 and TRBJ2-2; the D gene is possibly TRBD2 (6 bases). This CDR3 comprises 13 residues. The germline V gene has CDR1 SGHDT and CDR2 YYEEEE. V lost 4 bases and J 5 bases, leaving 9 bases between the germline ends. The CDR3 sequence is CASSPTRTGELFF. CDR3 DNA: TGTGCCAGCAGCCCGACTAGGACCGGGGAGCTGTTTTTT.

The rearrangement joins TRBV28 to TRBJ2-5, with TRBD2 as a possible D gene (5 bases). V was shortened by 2 bases and J by 4 bases, with 11 bases between the two germline ends. Germline V gene sequence: CDR1 MDHEN, CDR2 SYDVKM. The CDR3 is 14 amino acids. The CDR3, as DNA: TGTGCCAGCAGTTTAATGGGGAGAGGAGAGACCCAGTACTTC. Translating gives CASSLMGRGETQYF. Full variable domain (missing parts from reference TRBV28 and TRBJ2-5): DVKVTQSSRYLVKRTGEKVFLECVQDMDHENMFWYRQDPGLGLRLIYFSYDVKMKEKGDIPEGYSVSREKKERFSLILESASTNQTSMYLCASSLMGRGETQYFGPGTRLLVL.

The sample holds a few counts of this clone. This chain uses TRBV19 with TRBJ2-1, with a tentative D call TRBD2 (6 bases). The ends were cut back, 4 bases at V and 1 base at J, with 11 bases in the middle. CDR1 and CDR2 (germline): LNHDA, SQIVND (reference sequence). There are 15 residues in the CDR3. The CDR3 DNA reads TGTGCCAGTAGTAGGTTAGCGGTATCCTACAATGAGCAGTTCTTC. Encoded protein: CASSRLAVSYNEQFF.

This clone has only a few counts. V is TRBV27 and J is TRBJ1-5, with 9 positions matching TRBD1. The J segment lost 3 bases and the V segment lost 4 bases, leaving 7 bases of the junction unmatched. Germline CDR1 reads MNHEY; CDR2 reads SMNVEV (reference sequence). The CDR3 has 16 residues. CDR3 protein: CASSSIRDRDNQPQHF. DNA of the CDR3: TGTGCCAGCAGTTCCATCCGGGACAGGGACAATCAGCCCCAGCATTTT.

The V call is TRBV5-1, the J call TRBJ2-3; TRBD2 agrees at 11 bases. Germline CDR1 is SGHRS and CDR2 is YFSETQ. The CDR3 totals 15 residues. V lost 6 bases to trimming and J lost 3 bases; unmatched junction nucleotides: 6. Written as DNA, the CDR3 is TGCGCCAGCACCCAGACTAGCGGGGTGACAGATACGCAGTATTTT. Its translation is CASTQTSGVTDTQYF.

The genes are TRBV7-9 and TRBJ2-1; the D gene is possibly TRBD1 (6 bases). V lost 3 bases to trimming and J lost 7 bases, with 7 bases between them. Germline-derived CDR1 and CDR2 are SEHNR and FQNEAQ (reference sequence). The CDR3 extends over 12 amino acids. CDR3 DNA sequence: TGTGCCAGCAGCTTGACAGGAAATGAGCAGTTCTTC. This codes for CASSLTGNEQFF. The entire variable domain, with the rest obtained from reference TRBV7-9 and TRBJ2-1, is as follows: DTGVSQNPRHKITKRGQNVTFRCDPISEHNRLYWYRQTLGQGPEFLTYFQNEAQLEKSRLLSDRFSAERPKGSFSTLEIQRTEQGDSAMYLCASSLTGNEQFFGPGTRLTVL.

This CDR3 reads CASSYSQLAGDYSNEQFF. In DNA form, the CDR3 reads TGTGCCAGCAGTTACTCGCAGTTAGCGGGAGATTATTCCAATGAGCAGTTCTTC. The chain recombines TRBV6-2 or TRBV6-3 with TRBJ2-1; 9 nucleotides agree with TRBD2. The CDR3 contains 18 residues. The trim removed 0 bases at V and 6 bases at J, leaving 12 bases unmatched. In germline, CDR1 is MNHEY, CDR2 SVGEGT.

The chain combines TRBV4-2 with TRBJ1-2; 10 nucleotides agree with TRBD1. CDR3 size: 16 residues. Losses at the gene ends were 6 bases for V and 5 bases for J; bases not matched to a gene: 12. In germline, CDR1 is LGHNA, CDR2 YNFKEQ. The CDR3 DNA sequence: TGTGCCAGCAGACAATCCGGGACAGGGGTCGGGTATGGCTACACCTTC. Its protein product is CASRQSGTGVGYGYTF.

The V and J genes are TRBV19 and TRBJ2-1; TRBD2 matches 9 bases. Per the germline V gene, CDR1 is LNHDA and CDR2 is SQIVND (reference sequence). The V gene end was trimmed by 4 bases and the J gene end by 9 bases; junction bases not matched to a gene: 7. This CDR3 has 14 amino acids. The CDR3 DNA reads TGTGCCAGTAGTAACACCCTAGCGGGGCTTGAGCAGTTCTTC. It encodes CASSNTLAGLEQFF.

This clone was recorded once. V is TRBV18 and J is TRBJ2-7, with a possible D match to TRBD2 (5 bases). This CDR3 region has 15 residues. Trimming pared 2 bases from V and 9 bases from J, leaving 20 bases between. Germline CDR1 KGHSH, CDR2 LQKENI. In DNA form, the CDR3 reads TGTGCCAGCTCACCATCGTCGGACTCTCCCACCGGGCAGTACTTC. This encodes CASSPSSDSPTGQYF.

This chain joins TRBV2 and TRBJ1-1; 7 bases map to TRBD1. The CDR3 extends over 13 amino acids. J was trimmed by 7 bases and V by 7 bases; bases with no gene match: 9. Germline CDR1 SNHLY, CDR2 FYNNEI. The CDR3 loop reads CASNSRDSIEAFF. CDR3 bases: TGTGCCAGCAACAGCCGGGACAGCATTGAAGCTTTCTTT.

The chain has TRBV13 and TRBJ2-7; TRBD1 matches at 7 bases. The CDR3 is 15 amino acids. Unmatched junction bases numbered 5, after V lost 1 base and J lost 2 bases. In germline, CDR1 is PRHDT, CDR2 FYEKMQ (reference sequence). Here the CDR3 reads CASSLETGVPYEQYF. CDR3 nucleotide sequence: TGTGCCAGCAGCTTAGAAACAGGGGTCCCCTACGAGCAGTACTTC.

This chain connects TRBV11-3 to TRBJ2-1, with 7 bases lining up with TRBD2. The CDR3 extends over 11 amino acids. Germline V gives CDR1 SGHNT, CDR2 YENEEA. V lost 5 bases to trimming and J lost 13 bases; unmatched junction nucleotides: 5. The CDR3 loop reads CASSQGGVQFF. CDR3 DNA: TGTGCCAGCAGCCAGGGAGGGGTCCAGTTCTTC.

This chain links TRBV7-2 with TRBJ2-7; maybe TRBD2 (6 bases). Trimming took 0 bases from V and 7 from J, leaving 10 bases between them. CDR1 is SGHTA, CDR2 FQGNSA, per germline. This CDR3 comprises 13 residues. The CDR3 DNA is TGTGCCAGCAGCTTAGCGTTGGGGGGAGAGCAGTACTTC. This codes for CASSLALGGEQYF.

The chain uses TRBV2 and TRBJ2-2; TRBD2 matches 9 bases. Trimming cost V 0 bases and J 6 bases; bases outside gene matches: 5. CDR3 length: 16 amino acids. Per germline, CDR1 SNHLY and CDR2 FYNNEI. The CDR3 sequence is CASSEASGSVAGELFF. The CDR3 coding sequence is TGTGCCAGCAGTGAAGCTAGCGGGAGCGTTGCCGGGGAGCTGTTTTTT. Full variable domain (outside the CDR3, taken from reference TRBV2 and TRBJ2-2): EPEVTQTPSHQVTQMGQEVILRCVPISNHLYFYWYRQILGQKVEFLVSFYNNEISEKSEIFDDQFSVERPDGSNFTLKIRSTKLEDSAMYFCASSEASGSVAGELFFGEGSRLTVL.

The chain employs TRBV9 and TRBJ1-5, with D tentatively TRBD1 (5 bases). The V end was cut by 4 bases, the J end by 3 bases, with 14 bases between. Germline lookup yields CDR1 SGDLS and CDR2 YYNGEE. This CDR3 comprises 15 residues. CDR3 residues: CASSPEAGHNQPQHF. The CDR3 DNA follows: TGTGCCAGCAGCCCTGAGGCGGGGCACAATCAGCCCCAGCATTTT.

This rearrangement joins TRBV9 to TRBJ2-5, with 9 bases aligning to TRBD2. V shed 0 bases, J shed 4 bases, and the junction held 10 bases outside the gene matches. The CDR3 is made up of 17 amino acids. Germline V gives CDR1 SGDLS, CDR2 YYNGEE. In DNA, the CDR3 is TGTGCCAGCAGCGTAGGGGAGGGGGCTAGCGGGACAGAGACCCAGTACTTC. This gives the protein CASSVGEGASGTETQYF.

This chain joins TRBV6-5 and TRBJ2-7; TRBD2 might be the D (5 bases). Trimming took off 8 bases at V and 0 bases at J, with 14 bases between the two ends. This CDR3 has 14 amino acids. Germline lookup yields CDR1 MNHEY and CDR2 SVGAGI. DNA for the CDR3: TGTGCCAGCGCCCGGGCGGGCAGCTCCTACGAGCAGTACTTC. As protein: CASARAGSSYEQYF.

The V gene is TRBV7-9, the J gene TRBJ2-5; D ambiguous. Trimming stripped 1 base from V and 1 base from J, with 13 bases between. The CDR3 totals 16 residues. The V gene's germline CDR1 is SEHNR and CDR2 FQNEAQ (reference sequence). The CDR3 coding sequence is TGTGCCAGCAGCTTAGTCCGGTCTGCTCTCCAAGAGACCCAGTACTTC. This encodes CASSLVRSALQETQYF.